These 26 T cell receptor beta chains came from one sample sequenced in a study of T cells after posttransplantation cyclophosphamide. A marrow graft followed busulfan-fludarabine conditioning, with cyclophosphamide on days +3 and +4. Libraries were prepared by immunoSEQ multiplex PCR; TCRdb keeps only in-frame clonotypes and omits some of them. The profile shows roughly 20,000 clones, 74% of them singletons. The sequencing here drew on PBMCs, taken after an allogeneic stem cell transplant with post-transplant cyclophosphamide. Receptors originate from a young adult male patient who received an allogeneic stem cell transplant from a related donor, was CMV-positive, and had acute GVHD only. The graft donor may have given rise to some T cells.

The rearrangement uses TRBV7-9 and TRBJ2-7, with D maybe TRBD2 (6 bases). There are 15 residues in the CDR3. The germline V gene has CDR1 SEHNR and CDR2 FQNEAQ (reference sequence). The ends were cut back, 5 bases at V and 2 bases at J, with 16 bases in the middle. Here the CDR3 reads CASSGEVADPYEQYF. The CDR3 nucleotides read TGTGCCAGCAGCGGGGAGGTGGCGGATCCCTACGAGCAGTACTTC.

This clone was seen a single time. The genes are TRBV11-2 and TRBJ2-1; perhaps TRBD1 as D (6 bases). V was cut by 4 bases and J by 4 bases, with 8 bases left in between. The germline CDR1 and CDR2 sequences are SGHAT and FQNNGV. The CDR3 contains 13 residues. CDR3 sequence reads: CASSSDRYNEQFF. The CDR3 DNA reads as TGTGCCAGCAGCTCTGACAGGTACAATGAGCAGTTCTTC.

This chain connects TRBV28 to TRBJ2-3; D is perhaps TRBD2 (6 bases). CDR3 length: 16 amino acids. Per the germline V gene, CDR1 is MDHEN and CDR2 is SYDVKM. Deletions cut 1 base from V and 2 bases from J, with 13 bases between. CDR3 DNA: TGTGCCAGCAGTTTATTCTACAGGACTAACACAGATACGCAGTATTTT. It codes for CASSLFYRTNTDTQYF.

The chain has TRBV6-5 and TRBJ1-1; D is perhaps TRBD1 (6 bases). Trimming left V 6 bases short and J 1 base short, with 9 bases between. Germline V gives CDR1 MNHEY, CDR2 SVGAGI. The CDR3 has 13 amino acids. The CDR3 sequence: CASSQDRNTEAFF. DNA of the CDR3: TGTGCCAGCAGCCAGGACAGGAACACTGAAGCTTTCTTT.

In this sample, this clone turned up a few times. This chain uses TRBV9 with TRBJ2-2; TRBD2 agrees at 9 bases. Trimming took 3 bases from V and 6 from J; bases not matched to a gene: 3. This CDR3 contains 14 residues. Germline CDR1 and CDR2: SGDLS and YYNGEE. The CDR3 sequence is CASSDTSGPGELFF. The CDR3 DNA follows: TGTGCCAGCAGCGACACTAGCGGGCCCGGGGAGCTGTTTTTT.

This chain uses TRBV27 with TRBJ2-2; a weak D match, TRBD1 (6 bases). The CDR3 spans 15 residues. Trimming shortened V by 3 bases and J by 1 base, and 9 bases separated the two germline ends. Germline V gives CDR1 MNHEY, CDR2 SMNVEV (reference sequence). This CDR3 reads CASSFQTGNTGELFF. CDR3 coding DNA: TGTGCCAGCAGTTTCCAGACAGGGAACACCGGGGAGCTGTTTTTT.

This chain joins TRBV7-2 and TRBJ1-2; 8 bases align to TRBD1. V lost 1 base to trimming and J lost 2 bases; unmatched junction nucleotides: 0. Looked up from germline, CDR1 is SGHTA and CDR2 is FQGNSA. The CDR3 has 14 residues. CDR3 DNA: TGTGCCAGCAGCTTAGGACAGGGGAACTATGGCTACACCTTC. Protein product: CASSLGQGNYGYTF.

The rearrangement joins TRBV28 to TRBJ1-6, with 7 bases fitting TRBD1. Germline trimming cut 5 bases from V and 9 bases from J; bases unmatched to any gene: 7. CDR3 size: 14 residues. Germline CDR1 is MDHEN and CDR2 is SYDVKM. CDR3 in DNA: TGTGCCAGCAGTCTTAACAGGGGCGGTTCACCCCTCCACTTT. Translating gives CASSLNRGGSPLHF.

The rearrangement joins TRBV20-1 to TRBJ1-2; D not resolved. The germline V gene encodes CDR1 DFQATT and CDR2 SNEGSKA (reference sequence). The CDR3 is 11 amino acids. Trimming cost V 5 bases and J 6 bases, with 10 bases left between them. The CDR3 DNA follows: TGCAGTGCTCCCCCCGTAGATGGCTACACCTTC. Translation gives CSAPPVDGYTF.

The chain couples TRBV9 to TRBJ2-2, with 7 bases matching TRBD1. Per the germline V gene, CDR1 is SGDLS and CDR2 is YYNGEE. There are 13 residues in the CDR3. V shed 4 bases, J shed 6 bases, and the junction held 3 bases outside the gene matches. This CDR3 reads CASSLDRAGELFF. Here the CDR3 DNA reads TGTGCCAGCAGCCTTGACAGGGCCGGGGAGCTGTTTTTT.

The chain is built from TRBV7-2 and TRBJ2-5; D is unresolved. The V and J ends lost 5 bases and 7 bases respectively, with 17 bases between them. CDR1 and CDR2 (germline): SGHTA, FQGNSA. This CDR3 has 14 amino acids. The CDR3 DNA follows: TGTGCCAGCAGCAGCTCGGCGACCCCGGGGACCCAGTACTTC. It codes for CASSSSATPGTQYF.

In DNA, the CDR3 is TGTGCCAGCAGCTTAGGACAGACATACGAGCAGTACTTC. It encodes CASSLGQTYEQYF. The chain couples TRBV13 to TRBJ2-7; no reliable D call. V lost 0 bases and J 4 bases, leaving 7 bases between the germline ends. The CDR3 has 13 amino acids. From germline, CDR1 is PRHDT and CDR2 FYEKMQ (reference sequence).

The chain couples TRBV30 to TRBJ1-5; D remains ambiguous. V lost 3 bases, J lost 5 bases, and 11 bases lay in between. This CDR3 has 13 residues. Germline-derived CDR1 and CDR2 are GTSNPN and SVGIG (reference sequence). The CDR3 DNA reads TGTGCCTGGAGGGAGAAGACGCATCAGCCCCAGCATTTT. Encoded protein: CAWREKTHQPQHF. Full variable domain (outside the CDR3, taken from reference TRBV30 and TRBJ1-5): SQTIHQWPATLVQPVGSPLSLECTVEGTSNPNLYWYRQAAGRGLQLLFYSVGIGQISSEVPQNLSASRPQDRQFILSSKKLLLSDSGFYLCAWREKTHQPQHFGDGTRLSIL.

This clone has only one observation. CDR3 residues: CSVRPDSGGTGELFF. Here the CDR3 DNA reads TGCAGCGTCCGACCTGATTCAGGGGGCACCGGGGAGCTGTTTTTT. This chain connects TRBV29-1 to TRBJ2-2; 7 positions match TRBD1. The CDR3 has 15 amino acids. With V trimmed by 6 bases and J by 4 bases, 11 bases remained unmatched. Germline-derived CDR1 and CDR2 are SQVTM and ANQGSEA.

This clone came up a few times. This sequence joins TRBV21-1 and TRBJ1-1. TRBV21-1 constitutes a pseudogene. The CDR3 spans 13 residues. CDR3 coding DNA: TGTGCCAGCAACTCGCATCCTTTTCTTGAAGCTTTCTTT. Translating it yields CASNSHPFLEAFF.

This rearrangement joins TRBV6-1 to TRBJ1-1; TRBD1 matches 7 bases. Looked up from germline, CDR1 is MNHNS and CDR2 is SASEGT. The length of the CDR3 is 18 residues. V dropped 4 bases and J dropped 3; count of bases not matched to a gene: 17. The CDR3 DNA sequence: TGTGCCAGCAGTGGTACTTTCCAACAGGGCAGGGGGGACACTGAAGCTTTCTTT. Protein product: CASSGTFQQGRGDTEAFF.

The chain employs TRBV5-5 and TRBJ1-5; weak D call: TRBD1 (6 bases). Trimming pared 0 bases from V and 2 bases from J, leaving 9 bases between. This CDR3 has 15 amino acids. CDR1 and CDR2 (germline): SGHKS, YYEKEE (reference sequence). The CDR3 loop is CASSLGGQRNQPQHF. For the CDR3, the DNA is TGTGCCAGCAGCTTGGGAGGACAGCGCAATCAGCCCCAGCATTTT.

V usage is TRBV27 and J usage is TRBJ1-2; 9 nucleotides align to TRBD1. The V gene end was trimmed by 5 bases and the J gene end by 6 bases; junction bases not matched to a gene: 7. The CDR3 covers 14 residues. Germline values: CDR1 MNHEY, CDR2 SMNVEV (reference sequence). The CDR3 DNA sequence: TGTGCCAGCAGTGCCGTCCGGGACAGGGATGGCTACACCTTC. As protein: CASSAVRDRDGYTF.

The J gene is TRBJ2-7, the V gene TRBV15, with 7 bases fitting TRBD1. There are 13 residues in the CDR3. The germline CDR1 and CDR2 sequences are LNHNV and YYDKDF (reference sequence). With V trimmed by 0 bases and J by 4 bases, 0 bases remained unmatched. CDR3 protein: CATSRDRGYEQYF. The CDR3 DNA reads TGTGCCACCAGCAGAGACAGGGGGTACGAGCAGTACTTC.

This chain joins TRBV19 and TRBJ2-2, with D maybe TRBD1 (6 bases). V shed 6 bases and J shed 6 bases, with 11 bases lying between them. The CDR3 is 13 amino acids. Germline CDR1 and CDR2: LNHDA and SQIVND (reference sequence). CDR3 sequence: CASSPTGSGELFF. CDR3 in DNA: TGTGCCAGTAGCCCGACAGGCTCCGGGGAGCTGTTTTTT.

The chain recombines TRBV30 with TRBJ1-5, with 7 bases identical to TRBD1. There are 15 residues in the CDR3. Trimming took 5 bases from V and 0 from J; bases not matched to a gene: 7. Germline V gene lookup returns CDR1 GTSNPN and CDR2 SVGIG (reference sequence). The CDR3, as DNA: TGTGCCTGGTCCCAGGGGGAATATAGCAATCAGCCCCAGCATTTT. Its translation is CAWSQGEYSNQPQHF.

The rearrangement joins TRBV9 to TRBJ2-2; D is ambiguous. Trimming removed 0 bases from V and 1 base from J, with 4 bases in between. The CDR3 runs to 14 residues. The germline V gene has CDR1 SGDLS and CDR2 YYNGEE. The CDR3 sequence is CASSVDRNTGELFF. In DNA form, the CDR3 reads TGTGCCAGCAGCGTAGACAGGAACACCGGGGAGCTGTTTTTT.

This clone appeared a few times. The chain uses TRBV9 and TRBJ2-3, with a possible D match to TRBD2 (5 bases). Trimming removed 0 bases from V and 4 bases from J, with 12 bases in between. The CDR3 covers 15 residues. CDR1 is SGDLS, CDR2 YYNGEE, per germline. CDR3 in amino acids: CASSVVGREADTQYF. The DNA of the CDR3 is TGTGCCAGCAGCGTAGTAGGGAGAGAGGCAGATACGCAGTATTTT.

The rearrangement uses TRBV18 and TRBJ1-1; D call uncertain. Germline V gene lookup returns CDR1 KGHSH and CDR2 LQKENI. V was clipped by 4 bases and J by 1 base, with 7 bases between them. The CDR3 is 13 residues long. CDR3 sequence (DNA): TGTGCCAGCTCACGGACTTCGAACACTGAAGCTTTCTTT. Residues: CASSRTSNTEAFF.

The chain joins TRBV28 to TRBJ2-7, with 7 bases that match TRBD2. From germline, CDR1 is MDHEN and CDR2 SYDVKM. The CDR3 contains 15 residues. V was clipped by 2 bases and J by 3 bases; unmatched bases: 7. CDR3 sequence: CASSLGLGAGYEQYF. CDR3 coding DNA: TGTGCCAGCAGTTTAGGACTAGGGGCGGGCTACGAGCAGTACTTC. The variable domain in full, completed from reference TRBV28 and TRBJ2-7, reads DVKVTQSSRYLVKRTGEKVFLECVQDMDHENMFWYRQDPGLGLRLIYFSYDVKMKEKGDIPEGYSVSREKKERFSLILESASTNQTSMYLCASSLGLGAGYEQYFGPGTRLTVT.

The genes are TRBV7-9 and TRBJ2-1; tentatively, D is TRBD1 (6 bases). Germline-derived CDR1 and CDR2 are SEHNR and FQNEAQ (reference sequence). Trimming left V 11 bases short and J 4 bases short, with 18 bases between. The CDR3 consists of 14 residues. The CDR3 protein is CAAEGTRKYNEQFF. As DNA, the CDR3 is TGTGCCGCTGAAGGGACAAGGAAGTACAATGAGCAGTTCTTC.